These T cell receptor beta chains were read from a single sample in a study of neurological immune-mediated disorders. A single record per CDR3 protein comes from TCRdb applying MiXCR to the 5' RACE reads. The sample holds approximately 85,000 distinct CDR3 sequences, approximately 13% seen once. The sequencing input was PBMCs. Receptors were obtained from a female donor with HTLV-1-associated myelopathy (HAM/TSP). Both conserved end residues are part of each CDR3. The D gene is left open where the match is weak. Clone size is not always given. Where it is, it says once, few, many or a class for expanded clones.

CDR3nt: .; CDR3aa: CASSIYLCSAPRVGASGGNEQFF; abundance: .; d_gene: .; v_gene: TRBV9; j_gene: TRBJ2-1
CDR3nt: TGTGCCATCAGTGAGTCGGGGACGGGAGAGACCCAGTACTTC; CDR3aa: CAISESGTGETQYF; abundance: many; d_gene: .; v_gene: TRBV10-3; j_gene: TRBJ2-5
CDR3nt: TGTGCCAGCAGCTTGGGGGAGTCCTACGAGCAGTACTTC; CDR3aa: CASSLGESYEQYF; abundance: many; d_gene: .; v_gene: TRBV5-6; j_gene: TRBJ2-7
CDR3nt: TGTGCCATCAGTGAGAGACAACGGAACTACGAGCAGTACTTC; CDR3aa: CAISERQRNYEQYF; abundance: many; d_gene: .; v_gene: TRBV10-3; j_gene: TRBJ2-7
CDR3nt: TGTGCCAGCAGTTTACAGGGGGTTTACACTGAAGCTTTCTTT; CDR3aa: CASSLQGVYTEAFF; abundance: many; d_gene: TRBD1; v_gene: TRBV28; j_gene: TRBJ1-1
CDR3nt: TGCGCCAGCAGTGAGTCGTACGGCCCCTACGAGCAGTACTTC; CDR3aa: CASSESYGPYEQYF; abundance: many; d_gene: .; v_gene: TRBV10-1; j_gene: TRBJ2-7
CDR3nt: TGCAGTGCTAGAAGGGACCCCCACCCCTACGAGCAGTACTTC; CDR3aa: CSARRDPHPYEQYF; abundance: many; d_gene: .; v_gene: TRBV20-1; j_gene: TRBJ2-7
CDR3nt: TGTGCCGGGTCGACAGGGCTCCAAGAGACCCAGTACTTC; CDR3aa: CAGSTGLQETQYF; abundance: .; d_gene: TRBD1; v_gene: TRBV2; j_gene: TRBJ2-5
CDR3nt: TGCAGCGTTGTTTCGGGATTACACACTGAAGCTTTCTTT; CDR3aa: CSVVSGLHTEAFF; abundance: many; d_gene: .; v_gene: TRBV29-1; j_gene: TRBJ1-1
CDR3nt: TGCGCCAGCAGCACCGGGACCGGGGGCGGGGAGCTGTTTTTT; CDR3aa: CASSTGTGGGELFF; abundance: many; d_gene: .; v_gene: TRBV5-1; j_gene: TRBJ2-2
CDR3nt: TGTGCCAGCAGCCTGGACGGACCCTCTCGGGAGCAGTACTTC; CDR3aa: CASSLDGPSREQYF; abundance: many; d_gene: .; v_gene: TRBV7-2; j_gene: TRBJ2-7
CDR3nt: TGTGCCAGCGGTCGAAGTCGGGACTCCTACAATGAGCAGTTCTTC; CDR3aa: CASGRSRDSYNEQFF; abundance: many; d_gene: .; v_gene: TRBV28; j_gene: TRBJ2-1
CDR3nt: TGTGCCACCAGTGACCCAGGGGGTGGGGGCACAGATACGCAGTATTTT; CDR3aa: CATSDPGGGGTDTQYF; abundance: many; d_gene: TRBD1; v_gene: TRBV24-1; j_gene: TRBJ2-3
CDR3nt: TGTGCCAGCAGTTACCTGAGGACTAGCGGGGGCCAAGAGACCCAGTACTTC; CDR3aa: CASSYLRTSGGQETQYF; abundance: few; d_gene: TRBD2; v_gene: TRBV6-5; j_gene: TRBJ2-5
CDR3nt: TGCGCCAGCAGCTCGGACAGGGCTAAAGGCTACACCTTC; CDR3aa: CASSSDRAKGYTF; abundance: .; d_gene: TRBD1; v_gene: TRBV5-1; j_gene: TRBJ1-2
CDR3nt: TGCAGTGCGATCATGGCAGGGGTCGGTAGCTCCTACGAGCAGTACTTC; CDR3aa: CSAIMAGVGSSYEQYF; abundance: many; d_gene: .; v_gene: TRBV20-1; j_gene: TRBJ2-7
CDR3nt: TGTGCCAGCATCACCCCGGTGGGCGAGCAGTACTTC; CDR3aa: CASITPVGEQYF; abundance: many; d_gene: .; v_gene: TRBV6-6; j_gene: TRBJ2-7
CDR3nt: TGCGCCAGCAGCCCCCACAGCGGGGTTGGTTATGAGCAGTTCTTC; CDR3aa: CASSPHSGVGYEQFF; abundance: few; d_gene: TRBD2; v_gene: TRBV5-1; j_gene: TRBJ2-1
CDR3nt: TGTGCCACCAGCAGGCCGGGACAGGGGGCATCTGGGGCCAACGTCCTGACTTTC; CDR3aa: CATSRPGQGASGANVLTF; abundance: many; d_gene: TRBD1; v_gene: TRBV15; j_gene: TRBJ2-6
CDR3nt: TGTGCCAGCAGCGAACCTTCTAGCGGGGGCGCCGAGACCCAGTACTTC; CDR3aa: CASSEPSSGGAETQYF; abundance: many; d_gene: TRBD2; v_gene: TRBV28; j_gene: TRBJ2-5
CDR3nt: TGTGCCAGCAGCCCTCCCGCTCTCGGGTACTATGGCTACACCTTC; CDR3aa: CASSPPALGYYGYTF; abundance: .; d_gene: .; v_gene: TRBV7-9; j_gene: TRBJ1-2
CDR3nt: TGTGCCAGCAGCTCCGGTGGGGGGCGTCCAACTAATGAAAAACTGTTTTTT; CDR3aa: CASSSGGGRPTNEKLFF; abundance: many; d_gene: .; v_gene: TRBV7-9; j_gene: TRBJ1-4
CDR3nt: TGCAGTGCCCGGACAGGGTACGGTAATGAGCAGTTCTTC; CDR3aa: CSARTGYGNEQFF; abundance: many; d_gene: TRBD1; v_gene: TRBV20-1; j_gene: TRBJ2-1
CDR3nt: TGTGCCAGCAGTTTGCCCGAGCGGGGGAGGGAGACCCATTACTTC; CDR3aa: CASSLPERGRETHYF; abundance: .; d_gene: TRBD2; v_gene: TRBV28; j_gene: TRBJ2-5
CDR3nt: TGTGCCAGCAGCCTTAGCATGACAGGGAACTACGAGCAGTACTTC; CDR3aa: CASSLSMTGNYEQYF; abundance: many; d_gene: TRBD1; v_gene: TRBV3-1; j_gene: TRBJ2-7
CDR3nt: TGTGCCAGCAGTTCTCCCACCCTACGGGGGAGCCCCCCGGGGGCCAACGTCCTGACTTTC; CDR3aa: CASSSPTLRGSPPGANVLTF; abundance: many; d_gene: .; v_gene: TRBV28; j_gene: TRBJ2-6
CDR3nt: TGTGCCAGCAGTACGACAGGGGGCTGGTGCAATCAGCCCCAGCATTTT; CDR3aa: CASSTTGGWCNQPQHF; abundance: many; d_gene: TRBD1; v_gene: TRBV7-4; j_gene: TRBJ1-5
CDR3nt: TGCGCCAGCAGCCATACACAGGGAGGAGAGACCCAGTACTTC; CDR3aa: CASSHTQGGETQYF; abundance: many; d_gene: .; v_gene: TRBV4-1; j_gene: TRBJ2-5
CDR3nt: TGCAGCGTAGATGCGGGCTACGAGCAGTACTTC; CDR3aa: CSVDAGYEQYF; abundance: many; d_gene: .; v_gene: TRBV29-1; j_gene: TRBJ2-7
CDR3nt: TGTGCCAGCAGTTTTCTGCGGGGACAGGGAGTTTACAATGAGCAGTTCTTC; CDR3aa: CASSFLRGQGVYNEQFF; abundance: many; d_gene: TRBD1; v_gene: TRBV12-3/TRBV12-4; j_gene: TRBJ2-1
CDR3nt: TGCGCCAGCAGCTTAGACAGCGGCTCCTACAATGAGCAGTTCTTC; CDR3aa: CASSLDSGSYNEQFF; abundance: .; d_gene: .; v_gene: TRBV5-1; j_gene: TRBJ2-1
CDR3nt: TGTGCCACCCGTACAGCGGGTACGAACACCGGGGAGCTGTTTTTT; CDR3aa: CATRTAGTNTGELFF; abundance: many; d_gene: .; v_gene: TRBV10-3; j_gene: TRBJ2-2
CDR3nt: TGTGCCAGCAGCCCCCGGGACGGGCGAAGCTCCTACGAGCAGTACTTC; CDR3aa: CASSPRDGRSSYEQYF; abundance: many; d_gene: .; v_gene: TRBV9; j_gene: TRBJ2-7
CDR3nt: TGTGCCAGCAGCTTGGGTACGGGGCGGGGGGGCAAAATTAATGAGCAGTTCTTC; CDR3aa: CASSLGTGRGGKINEQFF; abundance: many; d_gene: TRBD2; v_gene: TRBV5-6; j_gene: TRBJ2-1
CDR3nt: TGTGCCAGCAGCCGCAGAACAGGGTTAAACACCGGGGAGCTGTTTTTT; CDR3aa: CASSRRTGLNTGELFF; abundance: many; d_gene: .; v_gene: TRBV5-6; j_gene: TRBJ2-2
CDR3nt: TGTGCCAGCAGCAGGGGATGGTTTGCCTACAATGAGCAGTTCTTC; CDR3aa: CASSRGWFAYNEQFF; abundance: many; d_gene: .; v_gene: TRBV12-3/TRBV12-4; j_gene: TRBJ2-1
CDR3nt: TGCAGTGCTAGAGTCCAGGGACTAGCGGGGGGGGACAATGAGCAGTTCTTC; CDR3aa: CSARVQGLAGGDNEQFF; abundance: many; d_gene: TRBD2; v_gene: TRBV20-1; j_gene: TRBJ2-1
CDR3nt: TGTGCCAGCAGCTTAATGGACAGTACTGAAGCTTTCTTT; CDR3aa: CASSLMDSTEAFF; abundance: many; d_gene: .; v_gene: TRBV7-9; j_gene: TRBJ1-1
CDR3nt: TGTGCCAGCAGCCCCGACCCAGATACGCAGTATTTT; CDR3aa: CASSPDPDTQYF; abundance: many; d_gene: .; v_gene: TRBV7-9; j_gene: TRBJ2-3
CDR3nt: TGTGCCAGCAGCCGCGGGGCTCAGCCCCAGCATTTT; CDR3aa: CASSRGAQPQHF; abundance: many; d_gene: .; v_gene: TRBV5-6; j_gene: TRBJ1-5
CDR3nt: TGCGCCAGCAGCCAAGATTACGACAGGGGGCAAGAGACCCAGTACTTC; CDR3aa: CASSQDYDRGQETQYF; abundance: .; d_gene: TRBD1; v_gene: TRBV4-1; j_gene: TRBJ2-5
CDR3nt: TGCGCCAGCAGCTTGGGGTCCCCCCAGGGCACGCAGTATTTT; CDR3aa: CASSLGSPQGTQYF; abundance: many; d_gene: .; v_gene: TRBV5-1; j_gene: TRBJ2-3
CDR3nt: TGTGCCACCAGCACCAGGACAGGGAACTATGGCTACACCTTC; CDR3aa: CATSTRTGNYGYTF; abundance: many; d_gene: TRBD1; v_gene: TRBV15; j_gene: TRBJ1-2
CDR3nt: TGTGCCAGCACCCCCAATGCACCCCTCCACTTT; CDR3aa: CASTPNAPLHF; abundance: .; d_gene: .; v_gene: TRBV2; j_gene: TRBJ1-6
CDR3nt: TGCGCCAGCAGCTTCTTTGTAGGACAGGGGAGCTACGAGCAGTACTTC; CDR3aa: CASSFFVGQGSYEQYF; abundance: many; d_gene: TRBD1; v_gene: TRBV5-1; j_gene: TRBJ2-7
CDR3nt: TGTGCCATCAGTACACAGGGTTCAGACTACGAGCAGTACTTC; CDR3aa: CAISTQGSDYEQYF; abundance: many; d_gene: .; v_gene: TRBV10-3; j_gene: TRBJ2-7
CDR3nt: TGTGCCAGCAGCCACTTCCCCTTCACAGATACGCAGTATTTT; CDR3aa: CASSHFPFTDTQYF; abundance: many; d_gene: .; v_gene: TRBV7-2; j_gene: TRBJ2-3
CDR3nt: TGCGCCAGCAGCTTATCGACTAGCGGGGGGGGCCGGAACAATGAGCAGTTCTTC; CDR3aa: CASSLSTSGGGRNNEQFF; abundance: many; d_gene: TRBD2; v_gene: TRBV5-1; j_gene: TRBJ2-1
CDR3nt: TGTGCCAGCAGCAAAGGGGACCATCCCTACCCATCTTTCACAGATACGCAGTATTTT; CDR3aa: CASSKGDHPYPSFTDTQYF; abundance: many; d_gene: .; v_gene: TRBV21-1; j_gene: TRBJ2-3
CDR3nt: TGTGCCAGCAGTTTAGTCCCGAACACCGGGGAGCTGTTTTTT; CDR3aa: CASSLVPNTGELFF; abundance: many; d_gene: .; v_gene: TRBV12-3/TRBV12-4; j_gene: TRBJ2-2
CDR3nt: TGTGCCAGCTCACAGCTTATCGCGAACACCGGGGAGCTGTTTTTT; CDR3aa: CASSQLIANTGELFF; abundance: many; d_gene: .; v_gene: TRBV18; j_gene: TRBJ2-2
CDR3nt: TGCGCCAGCAGCTTGCAGGGGGGCTCCTACAATGAGCAGTTCTTC; CDR3aa: CASSLQGGSYNEQFF; abundance: many; d_gene: .; v_gene: TRBV5-1; j_gene: TRBJ2-1
CDR3nt: TGCAGTGCTAGGACCTTAGGTGCGAACACCGGGGAGCTGTTTTTT; CDR3aa: CSARTLGANTGELFF; abundance: .; d_gene: .; v_gene: TRBV20-1; j_gene: TRBJ2-2
CDR3nt: TGTGCCAGCAGTGCACAGGGGGGGCTGGTTGGCTACACCTTC; CDR3aa: CASSAQGGLVGYTF; abundance: many; d_gene: TRBD1; v_gene: TRBV2; j_gene: TRBJ1-2
CDR3nt: TGCGCCAGCAGCGTGGAGGGACTAGCGGAAGAGACCCAGTACTTC; CDR3aa: CASSVEGLAEETQYF; abundance: many; d_gene: TRBD2; v_gene: TRBV5-1; j_gene: TRBJ2-5
CDR3nt: TGCGCCAGCAGCGTGGGGACGGCTAGGAATTCACCCCTCCACTTT; CDR3aa: CASSVGTARNSPLHF; abundance: many; d_gene: .; v_gene: TRBV5-1; j_gene: TRBJ1-6
CDR3nt: TGCGCCAGCAGCTTGGCCTTCGGGACAGCGATCTCCTACGAGCAGTACTTC; CDR3aa: CASSLAFGTAISYEQYF; abundance: many; d_gene: TRBD1; v_gene: TRBV5-1; j_gene: TRBJ2-7
CDR3nt: TGTGCCAGCAGCCGAGCTAGCCGATCCTACAATGAGCAGTTCTTC; CDR3aa: CASSRASRSYNEQFF; abundance: many; d_gene: .; v_gene: TRBV3-1; j_gene: TRBJ2-1
CDR3nt: TGTGCCAGCAGACAAGATCTTCTCGGGGGCCCCGGGGAGCTGTTTTTT; CDR3aa: CASRQDLLGGPGELFF; abundance: many; d_gene: .; v_gene: TRBV4-2; j_gene: TRBJ2-2
CDR3nt: TGCGCCAGCAGCTTGGTGGGAGCCGTAGAGGAGCAGTACTTC; CDR3aa: CASSLVGAVEEQYF; abundance: many; d_gene: .; v_gene: TRBV5-1; j_gene: TRBJ2-7